What follows describes a single TCR beta chain. This CDR3 is built from 14 residues. Germline V gene lookup returns CDR1 SGHKS and CDR2 YYEKEE (reference sequence). V lost 0 bases and J 5 bases, leaving 9 bases between the germline ends. The data were taken from a study of PD-L1 blockade in urothelial cancer. Time point of the sample: pretreatment peripheral blood. Assay used: immunoSEQ multiplex PCR; TCRdb lists only in-frame clones, some missing. The sample holds tens of thousands of clones, 88% seen once. The V call is TRBV5-5, the J call TRBJ2-1; D not resolved. Specimen: PBMCs, collected around atezolizumab (anti-PD-L1) treatment. The clonotype originates from a donor aged 40 or older with urothelial cancer. The CDR3 region has the DNA TGTGCCAGCAGCTTGGTTGGCACTAACAATGAGCAGTTCTTC. Protein sequence: CASSLVGTNNEQFF.